The 27 T cell receptor beta chains below all came from one sample that was sequenced in a study of spatial heterogeneity in lung cancer. Broader study findings: Expanded alpha and beta TCR counts within tumors tracked tumor mutation counts.

TCRdb redid the calling of the 5' RACE reads with MiXCR, one entry per CDR3 protein. The sample carries about 16,000 distinct CDR3 sequences, 5.5% to 6.5% recorded once. Antigens of these TCRs are unknown. Time point here: sample taken at primary tumor resection. Specimen: lung tumor tissue, collected at surgery. The source is a female donor with early-stage non-small cell lung cancer.

This clonotype was recorded many times. With the library built for alpha chains, this beta chain is off target and its frequency is not meaningful. V gene TRBV20-1 combines with J gene TRBJ2-1; 10 bases agree with TRBD2. V was clipped by 5 bases and J by 8 bases; unmatched bases: 9. Germline assignment: CDR1 DFQATT and CDR2 SNEGSKA (reference sequence). The CDR3 covers 14 residues. CDR3 nucleotides: TGCAGTGCTCCTCTAGCGGGAGTAAGTTATGAGCAGTTCTTC. Protein sequence: CSAPLAGVSYEQFF.

This clonotype has a handful of counts. For a library built for alpha chains, this beta chain is a stray read; little rests on its size. The V and J genes are TRBV20-1 and TRBJ2-5, with D unclear. The CDR3 has 10 amino acids. The germline V and J ends were trimmed by 8 bases and 5 bases, with 9 bases remaining between them. From germline, CDR1 is DFQATT and CDR2 SNEGSKA (reference sequence). DNA for the CDR3: TGCAGTCCACTCGGGGAGACCCAGTACTTC. Protein: CSPLGETQYF.

In the case of this clonotype: This beta chain turned up in a library designed for alpha chains; as an off-target read, its abundance says little. The V gene is TRBV7-9, the J gene TRBJ2-5, with 9 bases fitting TRBD2. CDR1 is SEHNR and CDR2 is FQNEAQ in the germline V gene (reference sequence). J gave up 2 bases and V 5 bases, and 6 bases lay outside the gene matches. This CDR3 spans 15 amino acids. CDR3 residues: CASSLGLAGQETQYF. The CDR3 DNA sequence: TGTGCCAGCAGCCTGGGACTAGCAGGGCAAGAGACCCAGTACTTC.

This clonotype came up many times. This beta chain is off target for a library built for alpha chains, so its abundance means little. This chain connects TRBV7-8 to TRBJ1-4; no clear D. This CDR3 has 12 residues. CDR1 and CDR2 (germline): SGHVS, FQNEAQ. Trimming shortened V by 3 bases and J by 2 bases, and 1 base separated the two germline ends. CDR3 loop: CASSFTNEKLFF. The CDR3 DNA reads as TGTGCCAGCAGCTTCACTAATGAAAAACTGTTTTTT.

This clonotype occurred many times. The library was designed around alpha chains, so this beta chain is a stray read whose abundance carries little weight. The chain carries TRBV27 and TRBJ2-6; tentatively, D is TRBD2 (5 bases). CDR1 and CDR2 from the germline V gene are MNHEY and SMNVEV (reference sequence). The CDR3 covers 18 residues. Trimming stripped 5 bases from V and 0 bases from J, with 17 bases between. The CDR3 spells CASSTNMGGFSGANVLTF. The DNA for the CDR3 is TGTGCCAGCAGTACCAACATGGGCGGGTTCTCTGGGGCCAACGTCCTGACTTTC.

Remarks on this clonotype: This beta chain slipped into a library made for alpha chains as a stray read, so its size is not meaningful. The rearrangement links TRBV3-2 to TRBJ2-7; the table's D gene call, TRBD2, was not cross checked with the DNA. TRBV3-2 represents a pseudogene. The CDR3 extends over 17 amino acids. CDR3 in DNA: TGTGCCAGCAGCCTCAAGCTAGCGGGAGGGAGCTCCTACGAGCAGTACTTC. This gives the protein CASSLKLAGGSSYEQYF.

This clonotype was found many times. This beta chain represents an off-target read in a library built for alpha chains; its size is of limited meaning. The gene calls are TRBV11-2 and TRBJ2-3, with 11 nucleotides matching TRBD2. V was clipped by 6 bases and J by 4 bases; unmatched bases: 6. This CDR3 contains 15 residues. Germline-derived CDR1 and CDR2 are SGHAT and FQNNGV. The CDR3 here is CASRPGLAGADTQYF. The CDR3 DNA reads as TGTGCCAGCAGACCCGGACTAGCGGGCGCAGATACGCAGTATTTT.

There are many counts of this clonotype. In a library made to pick up alpha chains, this beta chain is a stray read with a size that means little. The chain has TRBV7-3 and TRBJ2-1, with 9 bases matching TRBD2. Trimming took 4 bases from V and 2 from J; bases not matched to a gene: 3. CDR1 and CDR2 (germline): SGHTA, FQGTGA. The CDR3 extends over 15 amino acids. As DNA, the CDR3 is TGTGCCAGCAGCTCAACTAGCGGGCCCTACAATGAGCAGTTCTTC. This gives the protein CASSSTSGPYNEQFF.

This clonotype was recorded many times. This beta chain is an unintended read in a library built for alpha chains; its size means little. The V gene is TRBV29-1, the J gene TRBJ1-1; the D is unclear. Trimming pared 7 bases from V and 2 bases from J, leaving 14 bases between. CDR3 length: 13 amino acids. CDR1 is SQVTM and CDR2 is ANQGSEA in the germline V gene. CDR3 DNA sequence: TGCAGCGCGAGGCCCAGGCCCAACACTGAAGCTTTCTTT. Its protein product is CSARPRPNTEAFF.

This clonotype qualifies as medium-sized. This beta chain is a stray read from a library made for alpha chains; its abundance is not meaningful. V gene TRBV28 combines with J gene TRBJ2-5, with 11 bases aligning to TRBD2. J gave up 3 bases and V 3 bases, and 3 bases lay outside the gene matches. The CDR3 sequence is 15 residues long. Germline V gives CDR1 MDHEN, CDR2 SYDVKM. DNA of the CDR3: TGTGCCAGCAGTTTCCGACTAGCGGGAAAAGAGACCCAGTACTTC. Translation gives CASSFRLAGKETQYF. Supplemented by reference TRBV28 and TRBJ2-5, the full variable domain reads DVKVTQSSRYLVKRTGEKVFLECVQDMDHENMFWYRQDPGLGLRLIYFSYDVKMKEKGDIPEGYSVSREKKERFSLILESASTNQTSMYLCASSFRLAGKETQYFGPGTRLLVL.

This clonotype was picked up a small number of times. In a library made to pick up alpha chains, this beta chain is a stray read with a size that means little. The chain is built from TRBV6-2 or TRBV6-3 and TRBJ1-1; D not certain. Trimming took off 3 bases at V and 7 bases at J, with 18 bases between the two ends. The V gene's germline CDR1 is MNHEY and CDR2 SVGEGT. CDR3 size: 15 residues. This CDR3 reads CASSYAPAPDGEAFF. In DNA, the CDR3 is TGTGCCAGCAGTTATGCCCCTGCCCCGGACGGTGAAGCTTTCTTT.

For this clonotype: This beta chain is an off-target read within a library intended for alpha chains, so its frequency means little. The rearrangement links TRBV29-1 to TRBJ2-1, with 11 nucleotides matching TRBD2. This CDR3 comprises 17 residues. CDR1 and CDR2 (germline): SQVTM, ANQGSEA. V was pared by 4 bases and J by 6 bases, with 14 bases of the junction left unmatched. CDR3 sequence: CSVALAGAWSTANEQFF. The DNA for the CDR3 is TGCAGCGTTGCACTAGCGGGAGCTTGGTCGACGGCCAATGAGCAGTTCTTC.

This clonotype appeared many times. With the library built for alpha chains, this beta chain is off target and its frequency is not meaningful. The CDR3 region has the DNA TGTGCCAGCCGAAGGGGATCAAAAAACATTCAGTACTTC. Encoded protein: CASRRGSKNIQYF. This rearrangement joins TRBV6-1 to TRBJ2-4; maybe TRBD1 (5 bases). This CDR3 has 13 amino acids. Germline CDR1 is MNHNS and CDR2 is SASEGT. Trimming removed 8 bases from V and 4 bases from J, with 12 bases in between.

This clonotype was seen ten or more times. The library was designed around alpha chains, so this beta chain is a stray read whose abundance carries little weight. V and J are TRBV5-6 and TRBJ2-1, with 13 bases identical to TRBD2. Germline lookup yields CDR1 SGHDT and CDR2 YYEEEE. The V gene end was trimmed by 4 bases and the J gene end by 8 bases; junction bases not matched to a gene: 9. This CDR3 is built from 16 residues. CDR3: CASSPKLAGGPHEQFF. In DNA, the CDR3 is TGTGCCAGCAGCCCCAAACTAGCGGGAGGGCCGCATGAGCAGTTCTTC. Full variable domain (outside the CDR3, taken from reference TRBV5-6 and TRBJ2-1): DAGVTQSPTHLIKTRGQQVTLRCSPKSGHDTVSWYQQALGQGPQFIFQYYEEEERQRGNFPDRFSGHQFPNYSSELNVNALLLGDSALYLCASSPKLAGGPHEQFFGPGTRLTVL.

By share, this clonotype ranks as medium-sized. Being off target in a library aimed at alpha chains, this beta chain has a size of little meaning. V gene TRBV6-1 combines with J gene TRBJ2-1; the D gene is possibly TRBD1 (7 bases). The CDR3 is 15 residues long. Germline V gene sequence: CDR1 MNHNS, CDR2 SASEGT. V lost 2 bases to trimming and J lost 2 bases, with 10 bases between them. The CDR3 loop is CASSETRGAYNEQFF. DNA of the CDR3: TGTGCCAGCAGTGAAACCAGGGGGGCCTACAATGAGCAGTTCTTC.

At least ten counts were recorded for this clonotype. The library was prepared for alpha chains; this beta chain is a stray read, so its frequency means little. This chain uses TRBV20-1 with TRBJ2-1, with TRBD2 as a possible D gene (6 bases). Trimming removed 4 bases from V and 5 bases from J, with 15 bases in between. CDR1 is DFQATT and CDR2 is SNEGSKA in the germline V gene (reference sequence). This CDR3 spans 14 amino acids. The CDR3 reads CSAMPGRTHNEQFF. The CDR3 DNA follows: TGCAGTGCTATGCCGGGGAGGACCCACAATGAGCAGTTCTTC.

This clonotype occurred many times. The library was built for alpha chains, so this beta chain is an off-target read and its size means little. The chain employs TRBV12-3 or TRBV12-4 and TRBJ2-1; 8 bases agree with TRBD2. The CDR3 has 16 amino acids. The junction had 9 bases not matched to a gene; V was cut back by 8 bases and J by 0 bases. The CDR3 loop reads CASGVGRAGSYNEQFF. The CDR3, as DNA: TGTGCCAGCGGTGTCGGGAGGGCCGGCTCCTACAATGAGCAGTTCTTC.

About this clonotype itself: Since the library was made to target alpha chains, this beta chain is a stray read and its abundance is not meaningful. The rearrangement links TRBV2 to TRBJ2-7; D is possibly TRBD1 or TRBD2 (5 bases each). V was shortened by 6 bases and J by 3 bases, with 18 bases between the two germline ends. The CDR3 spans 15 residues. Germline values: CDR1 SNHLY, CDR2 FYNNEI. CDR3 in DNA: TGTGCCAGCAGCGCCCCGCTGGGGGTGGTCTACGAGCAGTACTTC. Amino acid sequence: CASSAPLGVVYEQYF.

This clonotype has ten or more counts. Since the library was made to target alpha chains, this beta chain is a stray read and its abundance is not meaningful. The chain couples TRBV28 to TRBJ2-6; D gene uncertain. V was cut by 8 bases and J by 0 bases, with 11 bases left in between. CDR3 length: 15 amino acids. Germline-derived CDR1 and CDR2 are MDHEN and SYDVKM. The CDR3 spells CASGYRDSGANVLTF. The CDR3 nucleotides are TGTGCCAGCGGATATAGAGACTCTGGGGCCAACGTCCTGACTTTC.

In its sample, this clonotype was seen many times. This beta chain turned up in a library designed for alpha chains; as an off-target read, its abundance says little. V gene TRBV7-2 combines with J gene TRBJ2-1; D call uncertain. The V end lost 6 bases, the J end lost 6 bases, and 12 bases lay between the germline ends. This CDR3 spans 13 amino acids. Germline values: CDR1 SGHTA, CDR2 FQGNSA. CDR3 residues: CASRSKGSNEQFF. Written as DNA, the CDR3 is TGTGCCAGCAGATCTAAGGGTTCCAATGAGCAGTTCTTC.

This clonotype has ten or more counts. In a library made to pick up alpha chains, this beta chain is a stray read with a size that means little. V is TRBV4-1 and J is TRBJ2-1; 10 bases align to TRBD2. Germline V gene lookup returns CDR1 MGHRA and CDR2 YSYEKL. The CDR3 extends over 18 amino acids. V lost 1 base and J lost 1; bases outside the gene matches: 7. The DNA of the CDR3 is TGCGCCAGCAGCCAAGCACCTAGCGGGAGCGCGTCCTACAATGAGCAGTTCTTC. Translation: CASSQAPSGSASYNEQFF.

This clonotype was found many times. Within a library made for alpha chains, this beta chain is off target, and its count is uninformative. This rearrangement joins TRBV18 to TRBJ2-1; tentative D call: TRBD2 (5 bases). Looked up from germline, CDR1 is KGHSH and CDR2 is LQKENI. CDR3 length equals 13 residues. With 3 bases removed from V and 4 bases from J, the gap between germline ends came to 7 bases. This CDR3 is CASSPGGYNEQFF. The CDR3 bases are TGTGCCAGCTCACCCGGAGGTTACAATGAGCAGTTCTTC.

This clonotype was seen many times. This beta chain was picked up by a library intended for alpha chains and is off target, so its count carries little meaning. The CDR3 protein is CASSPGAAGELFF. DNA for the CDR3: TGTGCCAGCTCACCGGGAGCCGCCGGGGAGCTGTTTTTT. The rearrangement links TRBV18 to TRBJ2-2, with D perhaps TRBD2 (5 bases). The CDR3 totals 13 residues. Trimming stripped 3 bases from V and 6 bases from J, with 8 bases between. CDR1 and CDR2 from the germline V gene are KGHSH and LQKENI.

This clonotype is medium-sized within its sample. This beta chain is an off-target read within a library intended for alpha chains, so its frequency means little. This chain links TRBV6-5 with TRBJ1-5, with D tentatively TRBD1 (5 bases). Germline V gene data show CDR1 as MNHEY and CDR2 as SVGAGI. This CDR3 spans 16 amino acids. Trimming shortened V by 8 bases and J by 0 bases, and 17 bases separated the two germline ends. This CDR3 reads CASRQGPSYSNQPQHF. CDR3 in DNA: TGTGCCAGCCGGCAGGGCCCAAGCTATAGCAATCAGCCCCAGCATTTT.

This clonotype has at least ten counts. This beta chain represents an off-target read in a library built for alpha chains; its size is of limited meaning. This chain connects TRBV6-2 or TRBV6-3 to TRBJ1-1; D gene ambiguous. Germline CDR1 reads MNHEY; CDR2 reads SVGEGT. The CDR3 totals 12 residues. V was clipped by 4 bases and J by 6 bases, with 9 bases between them. As DNA, the CDR3 is TGTGCCAGCAGTTCTCCGACGGCTGAAGCTTTCTTT. It codes for CASSSPTAEAFF.

This clonotype was counted many times. Because the library targeted alpha chains, this beta chain is an off-target read whose size means little. V and J are TRBV7-2 and TRBJ2-1, with 11 bases matching TRBD2. The CDR3 is 16 amino acids. Losses at the gene ends were 5 bases for V and 6 bases for J; bases not matched to a gene: 9. Germline V gene lookup returns CDR1 SGHTA and CDR2 FQGNSA. CDR3 bases: TGTGCCAGCAGCCCACCCGGGACTAGCGGTGCCAATGAGCAGTTCTTC. Translated: CASSPPGTSGANEQFF.

Note on this clonotype: This beta chain represents an off-target read in a library built for alpha chains; its size is of limited meaning. This chain joins TRBV6-2 or TRBV6-3 and TRBJ2-3; no firm D call. CDR1 MNHEY and CDR2 SVGEGT come from the germline V gene. V lost 2 bases to trimming and J lost 6 bases, with 12 bases between them. CDR3 size: 14 residues. Here the CDR3 DNA reads TGTGCCAGCAGTTACCGGGTTCCCGCCGATACGCAGTATTTT. This encodes CASSYRVPADTQYF.